This TCR beta chain was recorded in a study of graft-versus-host responses after intestinal transplantation. Study outcomes and limitations: Peak circulating GvH clone levels tracked with early post-transplant HvG declines. The authors found GvH clones in recipient marrow, some appearing first in ileum or blood.

Clones were read by immunoSEQ multiplex PCR, and TCRdb kept only the in-frame ones, dropping some. The repertoire holds approximately 75,000 clones, with around 95% as singletons. About this clone: The antigen remains undetermined.

Trimming removed 3 bases at V and 7 bases at J, with 23 bases between. The CDR3 has 17 amino acids. Germline V gene data show CDR1 as SGHRS and CDR2 as YFSETQ. The sequencing used unstimulated CD8+ T cells sorted from spleen or lymph node cells, collected before intestinal transplant. This TCR derives from a human donor who received an intestinal transplant. This chain links TRBV5-1 with TRBJ2-4; D gene unclear. The CDR3 here is CASSWNGIVGVGNIQYF. Here the CDR3 DNA reads TGCGCCAGCAGCTGGAACGGTATTGTGGGTGTCGGGAACATTCAGTACTTC. Drawing the rest from reference TRBV5-1 and TRBJ2-4, the complete variable domain is KAGVTQTPRYLIKTRGQQVTLSCSPISGHRSVSWYQQTPGQGLQFLFEYFSETQRNKGNFPGRFSGRQFSNSRSEMNVSTLELGDSALYLCASSWNGIVGVGNIQYFGAGTRLSVL.